These 2 T cell receptor beta chains came from one sample sequenced in a study of radiation and T cells in renal cell carcinoma. Only in-frame clones appear in the TCRdb table, and some are missing; sequencing was by immunoSEQ multiplex PCR. Here the sample spans 95,000 to 150,000 clones, about four fifths being singletons. The time point was: baseline pretreatment blood. Treatment defined: 15 Gy SBRT to primary tumor, nephrectomy 4 weeks later. The sequenced sample was blood, obtained from a patient whose treatment included radiotherapy and nephrectomy. The receptor set was obtained from a woman aged 55-69 years with renal cell carcinoma.

The J gene is TRBJ2-5, the V gene TRBV2, with TRBD2 matching 9 bases. V trimming: 10 bases; J trimming: 1 base; junction bases outside the gene matches: 16. Germline values: CDR1 SNHLY, CDR2 FYNNEI. The CDR3 sequence is 17 residues long. The chain's CDR3 is CATQERTAGGFQETQYF. As DNA, the CDR3 is TGTGCCACCCAGGAGAGAACAGCGGGGGGATTCCAAGAGACCCAGTACTTC.

The chain recombines TRBV27 with TRBJ2-1; 9 bases are shared with TRBD1. This CDR3 spans 18 amino acids. Germline V gene data show CDR1 as MNHEY and CDR2 as SMNVEV (reference sequence). J lost 6 bases, V lost 0 bases, and 12 bases had no gene match. For the CDR3, the DNA is TGTGCCAGCAGTTTATCGGGGGTAATACAGGGGGCGGCCAATGAGCAGTTCTTC. As protein: CASSLSGVIQGAANEQFF.